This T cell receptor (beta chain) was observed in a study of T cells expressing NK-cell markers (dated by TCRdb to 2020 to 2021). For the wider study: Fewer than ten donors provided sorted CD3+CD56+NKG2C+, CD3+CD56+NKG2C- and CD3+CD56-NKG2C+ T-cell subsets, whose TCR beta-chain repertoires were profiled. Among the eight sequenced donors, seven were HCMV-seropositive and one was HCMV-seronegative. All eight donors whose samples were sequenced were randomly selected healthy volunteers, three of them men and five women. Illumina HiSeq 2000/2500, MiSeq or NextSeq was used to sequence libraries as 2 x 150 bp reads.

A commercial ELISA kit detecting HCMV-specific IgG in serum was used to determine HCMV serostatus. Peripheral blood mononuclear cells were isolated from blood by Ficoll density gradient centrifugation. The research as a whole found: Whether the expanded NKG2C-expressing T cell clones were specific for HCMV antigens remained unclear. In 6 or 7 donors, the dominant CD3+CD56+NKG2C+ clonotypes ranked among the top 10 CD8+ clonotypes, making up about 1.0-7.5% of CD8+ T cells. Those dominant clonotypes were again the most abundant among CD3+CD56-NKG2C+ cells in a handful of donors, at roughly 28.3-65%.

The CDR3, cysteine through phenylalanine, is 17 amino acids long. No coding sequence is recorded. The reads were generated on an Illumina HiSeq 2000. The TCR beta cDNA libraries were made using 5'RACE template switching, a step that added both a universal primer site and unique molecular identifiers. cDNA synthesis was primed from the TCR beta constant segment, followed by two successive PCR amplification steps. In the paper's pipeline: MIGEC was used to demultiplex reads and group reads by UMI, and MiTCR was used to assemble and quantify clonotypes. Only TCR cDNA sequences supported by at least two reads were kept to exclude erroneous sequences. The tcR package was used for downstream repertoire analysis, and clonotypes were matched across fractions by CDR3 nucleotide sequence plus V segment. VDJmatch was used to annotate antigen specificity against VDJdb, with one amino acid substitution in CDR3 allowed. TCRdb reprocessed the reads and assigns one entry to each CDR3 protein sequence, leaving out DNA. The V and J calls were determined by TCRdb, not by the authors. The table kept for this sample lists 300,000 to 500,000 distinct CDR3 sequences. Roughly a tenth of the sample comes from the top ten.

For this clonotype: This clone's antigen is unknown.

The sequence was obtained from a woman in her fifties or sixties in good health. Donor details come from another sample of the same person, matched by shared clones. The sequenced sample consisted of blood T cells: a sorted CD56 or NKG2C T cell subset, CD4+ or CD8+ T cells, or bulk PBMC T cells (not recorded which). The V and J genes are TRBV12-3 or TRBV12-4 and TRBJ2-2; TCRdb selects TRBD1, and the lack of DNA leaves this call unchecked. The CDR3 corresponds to CASSFSSARTGTGELFF.